This T cell receptor beta chain was sequenced in a study of blood T cell repertoires in COVID-19. CDR3 length: 14 residues. V was pared by 1 base and J by 1 base, with 8 bases between. The germline CDR1 and CDR2 sequences are SGHKS and YYEKEE (reference sequence). Profiling relied on immunoSEQ multiplex PCR, and the TCRdb table lists in-frame clones only, not all of them. The data contain over 250,000 clones, about four fifths of them seen just once; the ten biggest clones take up approximately 10%. This clonotype was sampled from a woman aged 45 to 65 who had recovered from COVID-19. Sequenced input: peripheral blood. This rearrangement joins TRBV5-5 to TRBJ1-1, with a weak D call TRBD1 (5 bases). The CDR3 here is CASSLTGKNTEAFF. CDR3 DNA sequence: TGTGCCAGCAGCTTGACAGGCAAGAACACTGAAGCTTTCTTT. The variable domain in full, with the rest retrieved from reference TRBV5-5 and TRBJ1-1, is DAGVTQSPTHLIKTRGQQVTLRCSPISGHKSVSWYQQVLGQGPQFIFQYYEKEERGRGNFPDRFSARQFPNYSSELNVNALLLGDSALYLCASSLTGKNTEAFFGQGTRLTVV.